The 8 T cell receptor beta chains presented below share a single source sample, sequenced in a study of blood T cell repertoires in COVID-19. Assay used: immunoSEQ multiplex PCR; TCRdb lists only in-frame clones, some missing. The sample includes about 240,000 clones, about 88% seen only once; the top ten take about 9.4%. Material: peripheral blood. The receptors originated from a woman between 45 and 65 years old with COVID-19, enrolled during active disease.

V gene TRBV11-2 combines with J gene TRBJ2-3, with 8 bases that match TRBD2. Germline values: CDR1 SGHAT, CDR2 FQNNGV. CDR3 size: 14 residues. The V and J ends lost 4 bases and 6 bases, in that order; junction bases with no gene match: 6. The CDR3 is CASSWSGGGDTQYF. The CDR3 DNA is TGTGCCAGCAGCTGGAGCGGGGGAGGGGATACGCAGTATTTT.

This chain links TRBV5-6 with TRBJ1-5; D not resolved. The ends were cut back, 0 bases at V and 5 bases at J, with 12 bases in the middle. The CDR3 contains 15 residues. Germline CDR1 and CDR2: SGHDT and YYEEEE. The CDR3, as DNA: TGTGCCAGCAGCTTGGGAGGGAACTGGGATCAGCCCCAGCATTTT. It specifies CASSLGGNWDQPQHF.

The CDR3 sequence: CASRPRGLLTDTQYF. Written as DNA, the CDR3 is TGTGCCAGCAGACCCAGGGGGCTCCTCACAGATACGCAGTATTTT. The chain carries TRBV6-5 and TRBJ2-3, with 8 bases lining up with TRBD1. Looked up from germline, CDR1 is MNHEY and CDR2 is SVGAGI. Losses at the gene ends were 6 bases for V and 2 bases for J; bases not matched to a gene: 7. The CDR3 consists of 15 residues.

Only a few counts were recorded for this clone. The rearrangement uses TRBV3-1 (or the pseudogene TRBV3-2) and TRBJ1-2, with D uncertain. The CDR3 is made up of 14 amino acids. Germline CDR1 reads LGHDT; CDR2 reads YNNKEL (reference sequence). Trimming left V 2 bases short and J 4 bases short, with 11 bases between. This CDR3 is CASSQNTRSYGYTF. DNA of the CDR3: TGTGCCAGCAGCCAAAACACACGTTCCTATGGCTACACCTTC.

Here the CDR3 reads CASSRTGLSGANVLTF. CDR3 in DNA: TGTGCCAGCAGCCGGACAGGCCTCTCTGGGGCCAACGTCCTGACTTTC. The chain links TRBV3-1 (or the pseudogene TRBV3-2) to TRBJ2-6, with 7 bases fitting TRBD1. Germline V gives CDR1 LGHDT, CDR2 YNNKEL (reference sequence). Losses at the gene ends were 4 bases for V and 0 bases for J; bases not matched to a gene: 3. The CDR3 extends over 16 amino acids.

The J gene is TRBJ1-3, the V gene TRBV5-4; D possibly corresponds to TRBD1 (6 bases). The CDR3 spans 16 residues. V lost 6 bases, J lost 1 base, and 17 bases lay in between. Looked up from germline, CDR1 is SGHNT and CDR2 is YYREEE (reference sequence). CDR3 bases: TGTGCCAGCACAGAACAGGGCAGGGTTTCTGGAAACACCATATATTTT. Translated: CASTEQGRVSGNTIYF.

The chain couples TRBV18 to TRBJ2-3; possible D gene TRBD1, 6 bases. The germline V and J ends were trimmed by 6 bases and 1 base, with 14 bases remaining between them. The CDR3 is 15 residues long. Germline loops: CDR1 KGHSH, CDR2 LQKENI. Here the CDR3 reads CASSYTPGGTDTQYF. CDR3 in DNA: TGTGCCAGCTCCTACACGCCAGGGGGCACAGATACGCAGTATTTT.

The rearrangement links TRBV9 to TRBJ2-1; 8 bases map to TRBD1. V shed 0 bases, J shed 6 bases, and the junction held 2 bases outside the gene matches. Germline CDR1 reads SGDLS; CDR2 reads YYNGEE. The CDR3 consists of 14 residues. The CDR3 loop reads CASSVATGGNEQFF. Here the CDR3 DNA reads TGTGCCAGCAGCGTAGCTACAGGGGGCAATGAGCAGTTCTTC.